A single sample is the source of the 27 T cell receptor beta chains below, sequenced in a study of T cells in Graves' hyperthyroidism and ophthalmopathy. Amplification targeted TCR beta CDR3 regions from RNA transcripts. HTBI primers drove first-round RT-PCR of the TCR CDR3. TCRdb redid the calling of the multiplex PCR reads with MiXCR, one entry per CDR3 protein. The sample yields around 300,000 distinct CDR3 sequences, 22% seen once. The source material was blood. Source of these receptors: a young man with Graves' ophthalmopathy.

This clonotype appeared a few times. V gene TRBV15 combines with J gene TRBJ2-3; D possibly matches TRBD1 or TRBD2 (5 bases each). This CDR3 contains 15 residues. Germline V gene data show CDR1 as LNHNV and CDR2 as YYDKDF (reference sequence). The ends were cut back, 0 bases at V and 6 bases at J, with 13 bases in the middle. CDR3 in amino acids: CATSRDLRQRDTQYF. As DNA, the CDR3 is TGTGCCACCAGCAGAGATCTACGACAGCGGGATACGCAGTATTTT. Full variable domain (remainder filled in from reference TRBV15 and TRBJ2-3): DAMVIQNPRYQVTQFGKPVTLSCSQTLNHNVMYWYQQKSSQAPKLLFHYYDKDFNNEADTPDNFQSRRPNTSFCFLDIRSPGLGDTAMYLCATSRDLRQRDTQYFGPGTRLTVL.

This chain uses TRBV19 with TRBJ1-1; 7 bases are shared with TRBD1. The CDR3 is 13 residues long. The V gene's germline CDR1 is LNHDA and CDR2 SQIVND (reference sequence). The trim removed 9 bases at V and 4 bases at J, leaving 8 bases unmatched. CDR3: CASRNRGTTEAFF. The CDR3 DNA follows: TGTGCCAGCAGAAACAGGGGAACCACTGAAGCTTTCTTT.

This clonotype turned up a few times. V gene TRBV4-2 combines with J gene TRBJ2-2, with 7 nucleotides matching TRBD2. V lost 4 bases to trimming and J lost 6 bases; unmatched junction nucleotides: 8. The CDR3 is made up of 15 amino acids. CDR1 and CDR2 from the germline V gene are LGHNA and YNFKEQ. As DNA, the CDR3 is TGTGCCAGCAGCCTAACTAGCGTTGTGGCCGGGGAGCTGTTTTTT. As protein: CASSLTSVVAGELFF.

This clonotype was seen at least ten times. The rearrangement joins TRBV24-1 to TRBJ2-1, with a possible D match to TRBD1 (5 bases). The CDR3 has 15 amino acids. Per germline, CDR1 KGHDR and CDR2 SFDVKD. Trimming left V 6 bases short and J 4 bases short, with 15 bases between. CDR3 bases: TGTGCCACCAGTCTAACTATAGGGGATTACAATGAGCAGTTCTTC. This gives the protein CATSLTIGDYNEQFF.

This clonotype was seen repeatedly, ten times or more. The chain couples TRBV11-3 to TRBJ2-2, with 11 positions matching TRBD2. The V gene's germline CDR1 is SGHNT and CDR2 YENEEA. This CDR3 spans 15 amino acids. J lost 5 bases, V lost 5 bases, and 4 bases had no gene match. The CDR3: CASSQTSGTTGELFF. The CDR3 DNA reads TGTGCCAGCAGCCAGACTAGCGGGACGACCGGGGAGCTGTTTTTT.

This clonotype came up a few times. This rearrangement joins TRBV5-4 to TRBJ2-6; the D is unclear. CDR3 size: 13 residues. V lost 0 bases and J lost 4, with 2 bases in between. CDR1 is SGHNT and CDR2 is YYREEE in the germline V gene (reference sequence). The CDR3 protein is CASSLDGANVLTF. The CDR3 bases are TGTGCCAGCAGCTTGGACGGGGCCAACGTCCTGACTTTC. Drawing the rest from reference TRBV5-4 and TRBJ2-6, the complete variable domain is ETGVTQSPTHLIKTRGQQVTLRCSSQSGHNTVSWYQQALGQGPQFIFQYYREEENGRGNFPPRFSGLQFPNYSSELNVNALELDDSALYLCASSLDGANVLTFGAGSRLTVL.

This clonotype was picked up a small number of times. The chain carries TRBV28 and TRBJ1-2, with D perhaps matching TRBD1 (6 bases). Germline V gives CDR1 MDHEN, CDR2 SYDVKM. The V end was cut by 6 bases, the J end by 3 bases, with 14 bases between. The CDR3 length is 14 residues. In nucleotides, the CDR3 is TGTGCCAGCAGCTCGCTTGGGGGCGACTATGGCTACACCTTC. This sequence encodes CASSSLGGDYGYTF.

The table lists this clonotype with many counts. J is TRBJ1-1 and V is TRBV12-5, with unresolved D. The V end was cut by 5 bases, the J end by 3 bases, with 10 bases between. CDR1 and CDR2 from the germline V gene are LGHNT and FRNRAP. The CDR3 runs to 13 residues. CDR3: CASGPVGYTEAFF. The CDR3 DNA is TGTGCTAGTGGTCCCGTCGGTTACACTGAAGCTTTCTTT.

V usage is TRBV5-8 and J usage is TRBJ1-5; TRBD1 might be the D (5 bases). Trimming shortened V by 2 bases and J by 0 bases, and 15 bases separated the two germline ends. Looked up from germline, CDR1 is SGHTS and CDR2 is YDEGEE. This CDR3 comprises 17 residues. The CDR3 loop reads CASSFGDVSYSNQPQHF. In DNA form, the CDR3 reads TGTGCCAGCAGCTTTGGGGACGTAAGCTATAGCAATCAGCCCCAGCATTTT.

This clonotype was counted many times. V usage is TRBV11-2 and J usage is TRBJ2-3; maybe TRBD2 (5 bases). V was cut by 2 bases and J by 1 base, with 13 bases left in between. Germline-derived CDR1 and CDR2 are SGHAT and FQNNGV. This CDR3 spans 16 amino acids. CDR3 bases: TGTGCCAGCAGCTTAAGCGGCGGTTTACGCACAGATACGCAGTATTTT. Its protein product is CASSLSGGLRTDTQYF.

This clonotype was counted ten times or more. The rearrangement links TRBV6-1 to TRBJ2-3; 8 bases are a match to TRBD2. Per germline, CDR1 MNHNS and CDR2 SASEGT. Germline trimming cut 5 bases from V and 0 bases from J; bases unmatched to any gene: 10. The CDR3 has 17 amino acids. CDR3: CASSRYGLAASTDTQYF. CDR3 bases: TGTGCCAGCAGTCGCTACGGACTAGCAGCTAGCACAGATACGCAGTATTTT.

The V gene is TRBV10-3, the J gene TRBJ1-2; D uncertain. The CDR3 covers 14 residues. The V and J ends lost 1 base and 2 bases respectively, with 8 bases between them. CDR1 is ENHRY, CDR2 SYGVKD, per germline. The CDR3 DNA sequence: TGTGCCATCAGTGAGTTTGGCCCGAACTATGGCTACACCTTC. It codes for CAISEFGPNYGYTF.

The J gene is TRBJ2-1, the V gene TRBV28; unclear D gene. The CDR3 extends over 17 amino acids. Trimming stripped 5 bases from V and 5 bases from J, with 22 bases between. CDR1 and CDR2 from the germline V gene are MDHEN and SYDVKM. This CDR3 is CASSTIPIETRNNEQFF. The DNA for the CDR3 is TGTGCCAGCAGTACTATCCCGATAGAGACTCGAAACAATGAGCAGTTCTTC.

The sample holds many counts of this clonotype. V gene TRBV20-1 combines with J gene TRBJ2-7; 11 nucleotides match TRBD2. The CDR3 contains 13 residues. CDR1 DFQATT and CDR2 SNEGSKA come from the germline V gene (reference sequence). V was clipped by 8 bases and J by 3 bases; unmatched bases: 6. Here the CDR3 DNA reads TGCAGTTCTCGACTAGCGGGGAACTACGAGCAGTACTTC. This encodes CSSRLAGNYEQYF.

A few counts support this clonotype. This chain links TRBV30 with TRBJ1-3; 7 bases align to TRBD1. Germline assignment: CDR1 GTSNPN and CDR2 SVGIG (reference sequence). Trimming cost V 0 bases and J 2 bases; bases outside gene matches: 4. CDR3 length: 15 residues. Written as DNA, the CDR3 is TGTGCCTGGAGTGTTAGCCAGGGGGCTGGAAACACCATATATTTT. It translates to CAWSVSQGAGNTIYF.

The rearrangement links TRBV28 to TRBJ2-7, with 7 positions matching TRBD2. The V and J ends lost 4 bases and 2 bases, in that order; junction bases with no gene match: 8. Germline CDR1 and CDR2: MDHEN and SYDVKM. This CDR3 contains 15 residues. The CDR3 region is CASSSQRDLTYEQYF. CDR3 DNA sequence: TGTGCCAGCAGTTCCCAGCGGGACCTAACCTACGAGCAGTACTTC.

This clonotype occurred many times. V gene TRBV12-3 or TRBV12-4 combines with J gene TRBJ2-7, with a tentative D call TRBD1 (5 bases). Trimming removed 5 bases from V and 4 bases from J, with 27 bases in between. The CDR3 covers 18 residues. CDR3 DNA sequence: TGTGCCAGCAGTGCAGCGCGGTCGTATTCAGGGTCCCCTTACGAGCAGTACTTC. Translating gives CASSAARSYSGSPYEQYF.

This chain connects TRBV4-1 to TRBJ2-2, with D perhaps TRBD1 or TRBD2 (5 bases each). Germline CDR1 and CDR2: MGHRA and YSYEKL. The CDR3 loop spans 16 amino acids. Trimming shortened V by 3 bases and J by 6 bases, and 17 bases separated the two germline ends. The CDR3 DNA is TGCGCCAGCAGCCACTTGGGACGCTCTACTGCCGGGGAGCTGTTTTTT. As protein: CASSHLGRSTAGELFF.

The V and J genes are TRBV28 and TRBJ1-2; D unresolved. CDR1 is MDHEN and CDR2 is SYDVKM in the germline V gene. The CDR3 is 12 residues long. The V end was cut by 3 bases, the J end by 7 bases, with 9 bases between. This CDR3 reads CASSFHDGGYTF. As DNA, the CDR3 is TGTGCCAGCAGTTTTCATGATGGTGGCTACACCTTC.

The rearrangement joins TRBV20-1 to TRBJ2-1; 11 bases map to TRBD2. The CDR3 covers 16 residues. Trimming removed 3 bases from V and 6 bases from J; junction bases left unmatched: 10. Germline V gives CDR1 DFQATT, CDR2 SNEGSKA (reference sequence). CDR3 nucleotide sequence: TGCAGTGCTAGTGTTACCGTTAGCGGGAGGGCCAATGAGCAGTTCTTC. This encodes CSASVTVSGRANEQFF.

The rearrangement links TRBV6-1 to TRBJ2-1; 11 bases are a match to TRBD2. V gave up 7 bases and J gave up 6 bases; unmatched junction bases: 8. Germline loops: CDR1 MNHNS, CDR2 SASEGT. This CDR3 comprises 15 residues. CDR3 sequence reads: CASTILAGGPNEQFF. The CDR3 DNA reads TGTGCCAGCACCATTCTAGCGGGAGGACCCAATGAGCAGTTCTTC.

This clonotype was detected ten times or more. The V gene is TRBV28, the J gene TRBJ2-6; D unclear. Between the trimmed V and J ends, which lost 2 bases and 4 bases, there was a span of 9 bases. Germline lookup yields CDR1 MDHEN and CDR2 SYDVKM. This CDR3 is built from 15 residues. The CDR3 DNA reads as TGTGCCAGCAGTTTAGGGGATTTCGGGGCCAACGTCCTGACTTTC. Amino acid sequence: CASSLGDFGANVLTF.

This clonotype turned up a few times. CDR3 region: CASSRGGSGAAADTQYF. CDR3 nucleotides: TGTGCCAGCAGCCGTGGAGGCTCGGGAGCCGCAGCAGATACGCAGTATTTT. The chain is built from TRBV5-4 and TRBJ2-3, with D tentatively TRBD2 (6 bases). Between the trimmed V and J ends, which lost 4 bases and 4 bases, there was a span of 22 bases. CDR1 is SGHNT and CDR2 is YYREEE in the germline V gene (reference sequence). CDR3 size: 17 residues. The full variable domain, completed using reference TRBV5-4 and TRBJ2-3, is ETGVTQSPTHLIKTRGQQVTLRCSSQSGHNTVSWYQQALGQGPQFIFQYYREEENGRGNFPPRFSGLQFPNYSSELNVNALELDDSALYLCASSRGGSGAAADTQYFGPGTRLTVL.

The CDR3 DNA reads as TGTGCCAGCAGTGGCATAGCGGGAGTTAGGAACACCGGGGAGCTGTTTTTT. Its translation is CASSGIAGVRNTGELFF. V usage is TRBV6-1 and J usage is TRBJ2-2; TRBD2 matches 9 bases. Losses at the gene ends were 4 bases for V and 1 base for J; bases not matched to a gene: 7. Germline values: CDR1 MNHNS, CDR2 SASEGT. CDR3 size: 17 residues.

The rearrangement links TRBV5-1 to TRBJ1-6; D is uncertain. The CDR3 consists of 15 residues. The germline gives CDR1 SGHRS, CDR2 YFSETQ. V dropped 0 bases and J dropped 5 bases, with 9 bases sitting between them. In DNA form, the CDR3 reads TGCGCCAGCAGCTTGGGGACCGGGAATAATTCACCCCTCCACTTT. Its protein product is CASSLGTGNNSPLHF.

This clonotype was seen more than once but under ten times. The chain recombines TRBV28 with TRBJ2-7; D unclear. This CDR3 region has 13 residues. Trimming stripped 7 bases from V and 4 bases from J, with 14 bases between. CDR1 and CDR2 (germline): MDHEN, SYDVKM. As DNA, the CDR3 is TGTGCCAGCACTCAAAGATCGGATTACGAGCAGTACTTC. Protein product: CASTQRSDYEQYF.

This clonotype has more than one count but fewer than ten. The J gene is TRBJ2-1, the V gene TRBV29-1; 12 positions agree with TRBD2. The CDR3 length is 17 residues. Germline CDR1 and CDR2: SQVTM and ANQGSEA. Trimming took 6 bases from V and 3 from J; bases not matched to a gene: 12. The CDR3: CSVLMTSGSRGYNEQFF. The CDR3 nucleotides read TGCAGCGTGCTTATGACTAGCGGGAGTCGAGGCTACAATGAGCAGTTCTTC.